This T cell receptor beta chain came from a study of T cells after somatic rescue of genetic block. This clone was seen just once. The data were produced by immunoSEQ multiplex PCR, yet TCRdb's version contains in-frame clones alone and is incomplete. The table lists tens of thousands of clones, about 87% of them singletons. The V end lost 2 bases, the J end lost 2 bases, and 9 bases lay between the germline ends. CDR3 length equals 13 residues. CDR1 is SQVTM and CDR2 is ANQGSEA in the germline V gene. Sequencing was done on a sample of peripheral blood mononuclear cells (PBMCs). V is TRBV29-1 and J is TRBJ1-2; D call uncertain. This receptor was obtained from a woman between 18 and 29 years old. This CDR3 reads CSVERAGNYGYTF. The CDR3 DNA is TGCAGCGTTGAACGGGCAGGCAACTATGGCTACACCTTC.